Listed below are T cell receptor beta chains from one sample, sequenced in a study of T cells in localized non-small cell lung cancer. Profiling relied on immunoSEQ multiplex PCR, and the TCRdb table lists in-frame clones only, not all of them. The sample has 30,000 or so clones, about nine tenths seen once. The sequenced sample was peripheral blood, obtained before any cancer treatment. Source of these receptors: a male donor older than 55 with stage I lung adenocarcinoma. Each CDR3 is given with its conserved first and last residue. Each record gives: clone size, V gene, J gene, CDR3 protein. A clone size is listed for some rows: how often the clone was seen (once, few, many), or a class if it is expanded.

NA,TRBV5-8,TRBJ2-7,CASSLQGYEQYF
NA,TRBV7-2,TRBJ2-2,CASSSSGTRKFGELFF
once,TRBV29-1,TRBJ2-6,CSVSGGAGGSNVLTF
NA,TRBV7-8,TRBJ2-3,CASSLGPSGATDTQYF
NA,TRBV14,TRBJ2-7,CASSQTWSDTLAYEQYF
NA,TRBV11-2,TRBJ2-3,CASSRIGGAADTQYF
NA,TRBV9,TRBJ2-7,CASSVTSGQGGHEQYF
once,TRBV7-2,NA,CASSLTVGSTGQADEQYF
NA,TRBV9,TRBJ2-7,CASSATGTSYEQYF
NA,TRBV6-1,TRBJ1-5,CASTLEYSNQPQHF
NA,TRBV7-6,TRBJ2-7,CASSLGAGAGEQYF
few,TRBV18,TRBJ1-6,CASSPTGTGGRSPLHF
once,TRBV6-5,TRBJ1-2,CASSATGDYGYTF
NA,TRBV27,TRBJ1-1,CASRFRGDATEAFF
once,TRBV6-5,TRBJ2-1,CASSRDSGYNEQFF
few,TRBV7-2,TRBJ1-2,CASSPQTGDGYTF
NA,TRBV10-2,TRBJ1-1,CASSGSGLEAFF
NA,TRBV18,TRBJ1-4,CASSQGQGLEKLFF
NA,TRBV2,TRBJ2-7,CASILTGSSYEQYF
NA,TRBV19,TRBJ2-1,CASSRGLVNNEQFF
NA,TRBV5-6,TRBJ2-7,CASSYGRPGNEQYF
NA,TRBV30,TRBJ2-7,CAWSVAGGPHEQYF
NA,TRBV2,TRBJ1-2,CASTADLPGQRYGYTF
NA,TRBV9,TRBJ2-7,CASSVSAGSGKYF
NA,TRBV14,TRBJ2-7,CASSPLKVPGRLSYEQYF
NA,TRBV2,TRBJ1-6,CASSVGMGGSPLHF
NA,TRBV5-1,TRBJ1-3,CASSLEGAEGNTIYF
NA,TRBV9,TRBJ2-1,CASSSRTSGRNEQFF
NA,TRBV28,TRBJ2-7,CASSLYAGGSYEQYF
once,TRBV2,TRBJ1-5,CASSEQYQPQHF
NA,TRBV11-2,TRBJ2-7,CASSYPGPRMYEQYF
NA,TRBV7-9,TRBJ1-3,CASSFDRDSGNTIYF
NA,TRBV7-2,TRBJ2-5,CASSLGGGAETQYF
NA,TRBV28,TRBJ1-1,CASSLTSKGSEAFF
NA,TRBV28,TRBJ2-7,CASSLDGYYEQYF
NA,TRBV6-6,TRBJ2-1,CASSYTDSDNEQFF
NA,TRBV7-2,TRBJ2-5,CATGATGAKETQYF
few,TRBV28,TRBJ1-1,CASSRPGTGNTEAFF
NA,TRBV28,TRBJ1-2,CASSGQVYGYTF
NA,TRBV5-8,TRBJ2-5,CASSFGEGTQYF
few,TRBV7-2,TRBJ1-5,CASSRSGFKDQPQHF
NA,TRBV9,TRBJ2-5,CASNSLSGGDQETQYF
once,TRBV5-6,TRBJ1-5,CASSLGGTNQPQHF
NA,TRBV5-1,TRBJ1-2,CASRETVSGNYGYTF
NA,TRBV15,TRBJ2-7,CATSRSGWYEQYF
NA,TRBV29-1,TRBJ2-3,CSVVISGETQYF
NA,TRBV4-1,TRBJ2-5,CASSQWGQGTNPQETQYF
NA,TRBV5-1,TRBJ2-7,CASRQNLGPYEQYF
few,TRBV5-1,TRBJ1-6,CASSFSTNSPLHF
NA,TRBV18,TRBJ1-1,CASSPFQGVEAFF
NA,TRBV28,TRBJ1-1,CASSLEFSNTEAFF
few,TRBV10-1,TRBJ2-4,CASSSGTVTNIQYF
NA,TRBV5-1,TRBJ2-3,CASRASKTSGGFKDTQYF
NA,TRBV10-3,TRBJ2-7,CAISGEYRYEQYF
NA,TRBV18,TRBJ1-3,CASSAGPLRGNTIYF
NA,TRBV5-4,TRBJ2-7,CASSLDGGHEQYF
NA,TRBV29-1,TRBJ1-1,CSARQGGFTEAFF
NA,TRBV5-4,TRBJ2-1,CASSRTGSPSYNEQFF
NA,TRBV7-2,TRBJ1-3,CASSLPGGSGNTIYF